This T cell receptor beta chain was retrieved from a study of CD8 T cells in Susac syndrome. Random hexamers primed reverse transcription of about 0.45 to 1 ug RNA. Multiplex PCR with immunoSEQ amplified the TCR beta CDR3 across 54 Vbeta and 13 Jbeta. One entry per CDR3 protein, called by TCRdb with MiXCR from the immunoSEQ multiplex PCR reads. This table has approximately 300,000 distinct CDR3 sequences, about 82% appearing once. The CDR3 contains 11 residues. Germline V lookup: CDR1 LNHDA, CDR2 SQIVND (reference sequence). Losses at the gene ends were 5 bases for V and 16 bases for J; bases not matched to a gene: 6.

Sequencing was carried out using CD8+ T cells from PBMCs. The J gene is TRBJ2-1, the V gene TRBV19, with TRBD1 matching over 9 bases. This TCR derives from a human donor with multiple sclerosis. The CDR3 nucleotides read TGTGCCAGTAGTGTGGGACAGGGAAAATTCTTC. It is translated as CASSVGQGKFF. The full variable domain, rest sourced from reference TRBV19 and TRBJ2-1, is DGGITQSPKYLFRKEGQNVTLSCEQNLNHDAMYWYRQDPGQGLRLIYYSQIVNDFQKGDIAEGYSVSREKKESFPLTVTSAQKNPTAFYLCASSVGQGKFFGPGTRLTVL.